Presented here are 29 T cell receptor beta chains from one specimen sequenced in a study of blood T cells in healthy people across ages. Primers used in a second PCR of roughly 6 to 11 cycles were a sample-barcoded 5' primer and a J-beta primer mix. Using its own MiXCR run on the 5' RACE reads, TCRdb lists one record per CDR3 protein. The repertoire holds 700,000 to 1,000,000 distinct CDR3 sequences, with more than 40% as singletons. Sample: blood. These TCRs come from a man in his 60s in good health.

The chain uses TRBV28 and TRBJ2-3, with D maybe TRBD1 (5 bases). This CDR3 is built from 15 residues. The V gene's germline CDR1 is MDHEN and CDR2 SYDVKM. V lost 4 bases to trimming and J lost 2 bases, with 13 bases between them. CDR3 sequence (DNA): TGTGCCAGCAGTTCGGCAGGGCACACCACAGATACGCAGTATTTT. Its translation: CASSSAGHTTDTQYF.

The chain combines TRBV6-2 or TRBV6-3 with TRBJ2-7; TRBD2 matches 8 bases. The J segment lost 1 base and the V segment lost 6 bases, leaving 11 bases of the junction unmatched. The CDR3 consists of 16 residues. Germline V gene sequence: CDR1 MNHEY, CDR2 SVGEGT. The CDR3 loop reads CASSPGGGPLSYEQYF. CDR3 DNA sequence: TGTGCCAGCAGCCCCGGCGGGGGGCCATTATCCTACGAGCAGTACTTC.

The chain employs TRBV5-4 and TRBJ2-1, with 8 bases lining up with TRBD2. CDR3 length: 15 amino acids. V lost 0 bases to trimming and J lost 6 bases; unmatched junction nucleotides: 5. Germline CDR1 is SGHNT and CDR2 is YYREEE (reference sequence). The CDR3 region has the DNA TGTGCCAGCAGCTTGGCCGGGGGGGGACCCAATGAGCAGTTCTTC. Translation gives CASSLAGGGPNEQFF.

The chain combines TRBV6-2 or TRBV6-3 with TRBJ1-2, with D tentatively TRBD1 (5 bases). Between the trimmed V and J ends, which lost 6 bases and 3 bases, there was a span of 14 bases. This CDR3 contains 14 residues. In germline, CDR1 is MNHEY, CDR2 SVGEGT. The CDR3 region has the DNA TGTGCCAGCAGAAACGGGGCAGCGCACTATGGCTACACCTTC. It translates to CASRNGAAHYGYTF.

The rearrangement uses TRBV4-1 and TRBJ2-3; no clear D. The germline gives CDR1 MGHRA, CDR2 YSYEKL. The V end was cut by 1 base, the J end by 3 bases, with 11 bases between. The CDR3 totals 15 residues. As DNA, the CDR3 is TGCGCCAGCAGCCAAGCACCGGCGGAAACAGATACGCAGTATTTT. Translating gives CASSQAPAETDTQYF.

The gene calls are TRBV12-5 and TRBJ2-3; D unresolved. The CDR3 is 14 amino acids. The V gene's germline CDR1 is LGHNT and CDR2 FRNRAP. V lost 0 bases, J lost 2 bases, and 6 bases lay in between. The CDR3 DNA follows: TGTGCTAGTGGTTTGGTCCCGAACACAGATACGCAGTATTTT. It yields the protein CASGLVPNTDTQYF.

This clonotype was counted ten times or more. The chain is built from TRBV15 and TRBJ2-3; D ambiguous. There are 12 residues in the CDR3. Germline assignment: CDR1 LNHNV and CDR2 YYDKDF (reference sequence). Trimming left V 0 bases short and J 2 bases short, with 0 bases between. CDR3 region: CATSRDTDTQYF. The CDR3 nucleotides read TGTGCCACCAGCAGAGACACAGATACGCAGTATTTT. The variable domain in full, with the rest retrieved from reference TRBV15 and TRBJ2-3, is DAMVIQNPRYQVTQFGKPVTLSCSQTLNHNVMYWYQQKSSQAPKLLFHYYDKDFNNEADTPDNFQSRRPNTSFCFLDIRSPGLGDTAMYLCATSRDTDTQYFGPGTRLTVL.

The chain links TRBV20-1 to TRBJ2-6; D is ambiguous. In germline, CDR1 is DFQATT, CDR2 SNEGSKA (reference sequence). The CDR3 covers 17 residues. The V end lost 0 bases, the J end lost 0 bases, and 12 bases lay between the germline ends. The CDR3 protein is CSAREPKRTSGANVLTF. CDR3 sequence (DNA): TGCAGTGCTAGAGAGCCGAAGAGGACCTCTGGGGCCAACGTCCTGACTTTC.

This clonotype was seen a few times. The genes are TRBV6-5 and TRBJ2-5; D gene unclear. This CDR3 has 14 amino acids. CDR1 and CDR2 from the germline V gene are MNHEY and SVGAGI. Trimming took 0 bases from V and 5 from J, leaving 10 bases between them. In DNA form, the CDR3 reads TGTGCCAGCAGTTACTCGAATAGGATGGAGACCCAGTACTTC. Its protein is CASSYSNRMETQYF.

The CDR3 sequence: CASSQGLSLPQYF. The DNA for the CDR3 is TGCGCCAGCAGCCAAGGGCTCAGCCTCCCCCAGTACTTC. This rearrangement joins TRBV4-1 to TRBJ2-5, with no clear D. V shed 1 base and J shed 9 bases, with 12 bases lying between them. The CDR3 has 13 residues. The germline V gene encodes CDR1 MGHRA and CDR2 YSYEKL.

The V gene is TRBV2, the J gene TRBJ2-7, with D possibly matching TRBD1 (5 bases). The V gene's germline CDR1 is SNHLY and CDR2 FYNNEI. The CDR3 consists of 16 residues. V dropped 4 bases and J dropped 2 bases, with 18 bases sitting between them. As DNA, the CDR3 is TGTGCCAGCAGTGGACCTGTGACAGCCTTGGCCTACGAGCAGTACTTC. Its protein product is CASSGPVTALAYEQYF. The full variable domain, its missing parts supplied by reference TRBV2 and TRBJ2-7, is EPEVTQTPSHQVTQMGQEVILRCVPISNHLYFYWYRQILGQKVEFLVSFYNNEISEKSEIFDDQFSVERPDGSNFTLKIRSTKLEDSAMYFCASSGPVTALAYEQYFGPGTRLTVT.

In the case of this clonotype: A junction end diverges from the germline sequence, so it may reflect a read error. The chain is built from TRBV12-3 or TRBV12-4 and TRBJ2-7, with TRBD1 as a possible D gene (5 bases). CDR3 length equals 12 residues. CDR3 sequence: CASRLGESGQYF. CDR3 in DNA: TGTGCCAGCAGGTTAGGGGAATCCGGGCAGTACTTC.

The DNA for the CDR3 is TGTGCCAGCAGAACCGCGCAGCACACAGATACGCAGTATTTT. Amino acid sequence: CASRTAQHTDTQYF. V is TRBV6-2 or TRBV6-3 and J is TRBJ2-3; the D is unclear. The CDR3 spans 14 residues. From germline, CDR1 is MNHEY and CDR2 SVGEGT. The V and J ends lost 6 bases and 2 bases respectively, with 12 bases between them.

The V gene is TRBV7-6, the J gene TRBJ1-2; possibly TRBD1 for D (5 bases). The CDR3 sequence is 19 residues long. V was pared by 6 bases and J by 5 bases, with 31 bases between. CDR1 and CDR2 from the germline V gene are SGHVS and FNYEAQ. The CDR3 DNA follows: TGTGCCAGCAGTCTAACCGGGGCGGAAGATCGTCGATCCGGGTATGGCTACACCTTC. Translation gives CASSLTGAEDRRSGYGYTF.

This chain links TRBV11-3 with TRBJ1-2, with D unclear. CDR1 SGHNT and CDR2 YENEEA come from the germline V gene. The CDR3 is made up of 13 amino acids. Trimming removed 5 bases at V and 4 bases at J, with 11 bases between. This CDR3 reads CASSNEGGYGYTF. CDR3 nucleotide sequence: TGTGCCAGCAGCAACGAAGGAGGCTATGGCTACACCTTC. Based on the CDR3 plus reference TRBV11-3 and TRBJ1-2, the full variable domain is EAGVVQSPRYKIIEKKQPVAFWCNPISGHNTLYWYLQNLGQGPELLIRYENEEAVDDSQLPKDRFSAERLKGVDSTLKIQPAELGDSAVYLCASSNEGGYGYTFGSGTRLTVV.

The chain carries TRBV18 and TRBJ2-7; D may be TRBD1 (6 bases). The end of the DNA is better explained by TRBJ2-5, so the J call may be wrong. The CDR3 has 16 residues. Germline assignment: CDR1 KGHSH and CDR2 LQKENI. The CDR3 reads CASSPPWGQRRGTQYF. CDR3 nucleotides: TGTGCCAGCTCACCACCTTGGGGACAACGACGGGGGACCCAGTACTTC.

The chain links TRBV6-6 to TRBJ2-5; 7 positions agree with TRBD1. This CDR3 has 14 amino acids. V shed 6 bases and J 6 bases; nucleotides not matched to a gene: 10. The germline CDR1 and CDR2 sequences are MNHNY and SVGAGI (reference sequence). CDR3 residues: CASRLTGREKTQYF. The DNA for the CDR3 is TGTGCCAGCAGGCTGACAGGGAGAGAGAAGACCCAGTACTTC.

The rearrangement links TRBV6-2 or TRBV6-3 to TRBJ2-4; TRBD1 matches 7 bases. This CDR3 has 17 residues. CDR1 and CDR2 from the germline V gene are MNHEY and SVGEGT. J was trimmed by 2 bases and V by 2 bases; bases with no gene match: 9. The CDR3 coding sequence is TGTGCCAGCAGTTACCCGACGGACAGGCCCCCCAAAAACATTCAGTACTTC. It is translated as CASSYPTDRPPKNIQYF.

V is TRBV28 and J is TRBJ2-5, with 9 bases matching TRBD1. The DNA end favors TRBJ2-7, so the J call may be wrong. There are 15 residues in the CDR3. Germline assignment: CDR1 MDHEN and CDR2 SYDVKM. This chain's CDR3 is CASSRWGQGPYEQYF. The CDR3 DNA reads as TGTGCCAGCAGTCGGTGGGGACAGGGCCCCTACGAGCAGTACTTC.

The rearrangement links TRBV5-1 to TRBJ2-1; 11 bases fit TRBD2. V was pared by 3 bases and J by 4 bases, with 6 bases of the junction left unmatched. This CDR3 region has 16 residues. Germline V gene data show CDR1 as SGHRS and CDR2 as YFSETQ. The CDR3 region has the DNA TGCGCCAGCAGCTGGACCGTAGCGGGAGGGTACAATGAGCAGTTCTTC. Translating gives CASSWTVAGGYNEQFF.

This clonotype was detected only a few times. The chain carries TRBV4-3 and TRBJ2-7; weak D call: TRBD2 (6 bases). V lost 0 bases and J 7 bases, leaving 16 bases between the germline ends. CDR3 length: 15 residues. Germline V gene lookup returns CDR1 LGHNA and CDR2 YSLEER. Written as DNA, the CDR3 is TGCGCCAGCAGCCAAGATACGGCGGGGAGCAATGAGCAGTACTTC. Amino acids: CASSQDTAGSNEQYF.

This chain joins TRBV28 and TRBJ1-6; D unresolved. Per the germline V gene, CDR1 is MDHEN and CDR2 is SYDVKM. This CDR3 comprises 14 residues. The V and J ends lost 5 bases and 6 bases respectively, with 11 bases between them. The CDR3 spells CASSRVPVNSPLHF. The DNA for the CDR3 is TGTGCCAGCAGTAGGGTACCGGTTAATTCACCCCTCCACTTT.

A word on this clonotype: The junction does not match germline at one end; this may be a read error. The chain recombines TRBV9 with TRBJ1-2; no firm D call. This CDR3 has 13 amino acids. Germline V lookup: CDR1 SGDLS, CDR2 YYNGEE. This CDR3 reads CTSSVGSDYGYTF. In nucleotides, the CDR3 is TGTACCAGCAGCGTAGGGAGTGACTATGGCTACACCTTC.

This chain connects TRBV12-3 or TRBV12-4 to TRBJ2-7, with D tentatively TRBD1 (6 bases). The closer fit of TRBJ2-4 to the DNA end suggests the J call may be wrong. CDR3 length equals 12 residues. This CDR3 reads CASKQGKNIQYF. In DNA form, the CDR3 reads TGTGCCAGCAAGCAGGGGAAAAACATTCAGTACTTC.

This clonotype has a handful of counts. The gene calls are TRBV7-9 and TRBJ2-1; TRBD2 is a possible D gene (6 bases). The CDR3 runs to 11 residues. V gave up 3 bases and J gave up 12 bases, with 9 bases separating them. Germline V lookup: CDR1 SEHNR, CDR2 FQNEAQ (reference sequence). The CDR3 region has the DNA TGTGCCAGCAGCTTGCAAGCGGGGCAGTTCTTC. Its translation is CASSLQAGQFF.

The chain is built from TRBV2 and TRBJ2-1; D is unresolved. Trimming took 5 bases from V and 6 from J, leaving 5 bases between them. Per germline, CDR1 SNHLY and CDR2 FYNNEI. The CDR3 is made up of 11 amino acids. CDR3 sequence (DNA): TGTGCCAGCAGTTGGATCAATGAGCAGTTCTTC. This translates into CASSWINEQFF.

As for this clonotype: A much more abundant neighbour one base away suggests this may be a read error. The chain is built from TRBV4-1 and TRBJ1-2; D is possibly TRBD1 (6 bases). Germline CDR1 is MGHRA and CDR2 is YSYEKL. CDR3 length: 15 residues. For the CDR3, the DNA is TGCGCCAGCAGCCAATACGAGGGGGAGGTCTATGGCCACACCTTC. Translation gives CASSQYEGEVYGHTF.

This clonotype appeared a few times. The rearrangement joins TRBV20-1 to TRBJ2-7; D not resolved. CDR1 is DFQATT and CDR2 is SNEGSKA in the germline V gene (reference sequence). The length of the CDR3 is 15 residues. V was pared by 5 bases and J by 2 bases, with 19 bases between. The CDR3 protein is CSADDDRPPTYEQYF. DNA of the CDR3: TGCAGTGCTGACGATGATAGACCCCCAACCTACGAGCAGTACTTC.

This clonotype was counted ten times or more. This rearrangement joins TRBV6-2 or TRBV6-3 to TRBJ2-7; D is unclear. Per germline, CDR1 MNHEY and CDR2 SVGEGT. V shed 2 bases and J shed 4 bases, with 6 bases lying between them. The CDR3 length is 12 residues. The CDR3 is CASSYPAYEQYF. The CDR3 nucleotides are TGTGCCAGCAGTTACCCAGCTTACGAGCAGTACTTC.